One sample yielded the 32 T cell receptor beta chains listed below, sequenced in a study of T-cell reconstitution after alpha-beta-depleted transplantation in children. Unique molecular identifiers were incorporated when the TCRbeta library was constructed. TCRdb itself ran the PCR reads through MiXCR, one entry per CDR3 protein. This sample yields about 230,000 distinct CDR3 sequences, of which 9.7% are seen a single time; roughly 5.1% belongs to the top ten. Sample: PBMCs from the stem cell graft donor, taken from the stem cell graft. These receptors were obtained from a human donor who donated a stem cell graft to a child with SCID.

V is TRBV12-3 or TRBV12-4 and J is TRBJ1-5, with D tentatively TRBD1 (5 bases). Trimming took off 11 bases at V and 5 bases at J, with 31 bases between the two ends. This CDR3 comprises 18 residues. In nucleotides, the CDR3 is TGTGCCTGCTGTTTAGCGGGTTGGGGGACGGCGGCCCATCAGCCCCAGCATTTT. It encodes CACCLAGWGTAAHQPQHF.

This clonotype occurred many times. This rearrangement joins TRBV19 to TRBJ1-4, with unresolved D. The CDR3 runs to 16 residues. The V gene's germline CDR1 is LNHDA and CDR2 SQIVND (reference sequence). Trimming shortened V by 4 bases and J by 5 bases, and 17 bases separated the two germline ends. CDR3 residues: CASSTRRSDGNEKLFF. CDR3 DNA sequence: TGTGCCAGTAGTACGAGACGGTCCGATGGAAATGAAAAACTGTTTTTT.

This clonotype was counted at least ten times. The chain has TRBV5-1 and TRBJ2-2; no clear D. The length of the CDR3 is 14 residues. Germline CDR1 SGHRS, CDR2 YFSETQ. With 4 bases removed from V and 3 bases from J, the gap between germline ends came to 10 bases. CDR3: CASSVRPDTGELFF. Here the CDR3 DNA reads TGCGCCAGCAGCGTAAGGCCTGACACCGGGGAGCTGTTTTTT.

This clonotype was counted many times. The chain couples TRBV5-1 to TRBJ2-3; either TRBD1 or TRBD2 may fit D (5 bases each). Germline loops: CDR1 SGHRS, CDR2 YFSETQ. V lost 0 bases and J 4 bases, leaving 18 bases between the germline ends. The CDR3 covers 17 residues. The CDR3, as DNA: TGCGCCAGCAGCTTGGAAGTGGCGGGCTGGGGCTCAGATACGCAGTATTTT. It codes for CASSLEVAGWGSDTQYF. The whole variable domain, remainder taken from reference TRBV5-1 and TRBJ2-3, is KAGVTQTPRYLIKTRGQQVTLSCSPISGHRSVSWYQQTPGQGLQFLFEYFSETQRNKGNFPGRFSGRQFSNSRSEMNVSTLELGDSALYLCASSLEVAGWGSDTQYFGPGTRLTVL.

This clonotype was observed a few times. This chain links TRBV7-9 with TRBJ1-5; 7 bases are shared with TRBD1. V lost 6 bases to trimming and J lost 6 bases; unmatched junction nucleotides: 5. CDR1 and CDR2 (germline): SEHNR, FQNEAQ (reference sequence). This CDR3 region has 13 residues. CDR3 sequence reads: CASSQGGLQPQHF. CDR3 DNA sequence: TGTGCCAGCAGTCAGGGGGGGCTTCAGCCCCAGCATTTT.

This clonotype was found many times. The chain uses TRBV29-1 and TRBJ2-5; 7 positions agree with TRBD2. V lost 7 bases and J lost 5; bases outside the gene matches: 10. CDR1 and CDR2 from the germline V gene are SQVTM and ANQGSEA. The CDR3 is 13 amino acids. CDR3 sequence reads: CSAQSGAPETQYF. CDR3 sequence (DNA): TGCAGCGCCCAGAGCGGGGCTCCGGAGACCCAGTACTTC.

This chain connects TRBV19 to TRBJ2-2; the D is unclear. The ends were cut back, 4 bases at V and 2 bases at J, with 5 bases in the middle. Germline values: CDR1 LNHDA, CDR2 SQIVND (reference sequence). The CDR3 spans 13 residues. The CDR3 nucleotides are TGTGCCAGTAGTAGCCTTAACACCGGGGAGCTGTTTTTT. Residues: CASSSLNTGELFF.

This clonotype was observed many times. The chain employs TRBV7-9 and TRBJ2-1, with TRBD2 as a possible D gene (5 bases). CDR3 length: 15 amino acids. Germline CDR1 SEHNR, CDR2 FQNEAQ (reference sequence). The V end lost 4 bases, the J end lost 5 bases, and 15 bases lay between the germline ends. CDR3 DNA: TGTGCCAGCAGCTCTCGGACTGAGACCAACAATGAGCAGTTCTTC. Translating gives CASSSRTETNNEQFF.

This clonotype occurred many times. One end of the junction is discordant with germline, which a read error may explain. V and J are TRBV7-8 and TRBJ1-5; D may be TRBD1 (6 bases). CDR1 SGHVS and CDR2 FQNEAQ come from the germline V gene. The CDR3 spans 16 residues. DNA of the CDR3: TGTGCCAGCAGCGTAGCGGGGGCGTATAGCAATCAGCCCCAGCATTTT. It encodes CASSVAGAYSNQPQHF.

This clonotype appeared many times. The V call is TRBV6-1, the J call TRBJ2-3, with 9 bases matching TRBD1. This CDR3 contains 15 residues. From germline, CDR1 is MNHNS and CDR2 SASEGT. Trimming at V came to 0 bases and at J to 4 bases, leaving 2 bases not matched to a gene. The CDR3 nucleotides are TGTGCCAGCAGTGAAGCGACAGGGGGTCCAGATACGCAGTATTTT. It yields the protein CASSEATGGPDTQYF.

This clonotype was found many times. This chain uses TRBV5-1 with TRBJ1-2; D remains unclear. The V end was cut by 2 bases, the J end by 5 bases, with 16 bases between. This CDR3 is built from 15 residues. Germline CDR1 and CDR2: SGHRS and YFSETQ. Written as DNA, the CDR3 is TGCGCCAGCAGCTTAACCGCGTTGTCGGGATATGGCTACACCTTC. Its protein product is CASSLTALSGYGYTF.

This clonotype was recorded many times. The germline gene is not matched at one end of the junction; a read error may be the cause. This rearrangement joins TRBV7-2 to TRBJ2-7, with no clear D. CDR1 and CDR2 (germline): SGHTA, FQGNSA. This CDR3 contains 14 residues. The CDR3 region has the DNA TGCGCCAGCAGCTTGGAACCGGGCTCCTACGAGCAGTACTTC. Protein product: CASSLEPGSYEQYF.

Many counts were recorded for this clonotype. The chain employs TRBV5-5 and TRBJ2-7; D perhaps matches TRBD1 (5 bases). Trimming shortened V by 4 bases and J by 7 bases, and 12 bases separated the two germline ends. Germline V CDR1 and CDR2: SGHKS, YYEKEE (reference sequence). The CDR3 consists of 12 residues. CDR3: CASSVPQGEQYF. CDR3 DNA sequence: TGTGCCAGCAGCGTCCCCCAGGGAGAGCAGTACTTC.

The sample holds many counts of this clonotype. CDR3 residues: CASSGQSGNTIYF. CDR3 sequence (DNA): TGCGCCAGCAGCGGACAATCTGGAAACACCATATATTTT. The V gene is TRBV5-1, the J gene TRBJ1-3, with D possibly matching TRBD1 (5 bases). Trimming shortened V by 4 bases and J by 1 base, and 6 bases separated the two germline ends. Germline V gene sequence: CDR1 SGHRS, CDR2 YFSETQ. The CDR3 is 13 residues long.

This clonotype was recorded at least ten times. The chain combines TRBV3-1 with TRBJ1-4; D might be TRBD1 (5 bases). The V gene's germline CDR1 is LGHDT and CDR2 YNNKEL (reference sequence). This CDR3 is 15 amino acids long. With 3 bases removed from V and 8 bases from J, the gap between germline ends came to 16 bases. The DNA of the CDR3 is TGTGCCAGCAGCCACGCGACAGAGGGGTTGGAAAAACTGTTTTTT. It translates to CASSHATEGLEKLFF.

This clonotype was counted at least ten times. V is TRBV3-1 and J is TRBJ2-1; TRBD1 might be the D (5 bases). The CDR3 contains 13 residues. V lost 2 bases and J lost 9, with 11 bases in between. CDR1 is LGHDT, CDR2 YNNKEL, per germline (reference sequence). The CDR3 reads CASSQFSQGEQFF. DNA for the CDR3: TGTGCCAGCAGCCAATTCTCCCAGGGTGAGCAGTTCTTC.

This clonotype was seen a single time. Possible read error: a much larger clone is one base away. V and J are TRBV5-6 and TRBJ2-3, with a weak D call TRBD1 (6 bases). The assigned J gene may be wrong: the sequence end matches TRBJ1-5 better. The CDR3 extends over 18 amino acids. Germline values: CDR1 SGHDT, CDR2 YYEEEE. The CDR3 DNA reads TGTGCCAGCAGCCTATTGACTAGCGGGGGCCCAGTCACAGATACGCAGCATTTT. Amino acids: CASSLLTSGGPVTDTQHF.

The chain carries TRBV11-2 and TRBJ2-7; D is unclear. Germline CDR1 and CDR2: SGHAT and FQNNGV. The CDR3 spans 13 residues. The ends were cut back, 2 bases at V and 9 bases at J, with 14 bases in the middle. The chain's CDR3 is CASSLQSAIGQYF. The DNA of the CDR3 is TGTGCCAGCAGCTTACAGTCAGCCATCGGGCAGTACTTC.

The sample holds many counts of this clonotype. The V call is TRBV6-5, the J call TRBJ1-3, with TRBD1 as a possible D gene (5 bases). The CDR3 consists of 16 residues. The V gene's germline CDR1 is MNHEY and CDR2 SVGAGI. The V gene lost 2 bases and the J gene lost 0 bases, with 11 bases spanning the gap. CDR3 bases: TGTGCCAGCAGTTACGGCCAGGGTCGCTCTGGAAACACCATATATTTT. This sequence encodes CASSYGQGRSGNTIYF.

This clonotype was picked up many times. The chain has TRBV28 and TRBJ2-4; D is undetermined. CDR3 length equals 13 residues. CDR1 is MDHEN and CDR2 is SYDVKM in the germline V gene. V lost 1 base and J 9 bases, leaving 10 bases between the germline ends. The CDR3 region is CASSLFPSPIQYF. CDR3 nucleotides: TGTGCCAGCAGTTTATTTCCTAGTCCCATTCAGTACTTC.

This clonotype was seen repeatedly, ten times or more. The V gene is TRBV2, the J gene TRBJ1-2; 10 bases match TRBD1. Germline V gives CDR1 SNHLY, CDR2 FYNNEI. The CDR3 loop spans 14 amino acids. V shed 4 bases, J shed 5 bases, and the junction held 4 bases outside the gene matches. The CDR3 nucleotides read TGTGCCAGCAGTGCGGGACAGGGGCAGTATGGCTACACCTTC. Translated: CASSAGQGQYGYTF.

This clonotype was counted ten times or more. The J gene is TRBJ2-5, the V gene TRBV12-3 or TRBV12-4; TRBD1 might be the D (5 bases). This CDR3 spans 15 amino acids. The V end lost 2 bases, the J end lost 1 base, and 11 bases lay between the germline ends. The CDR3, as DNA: TGTGCCAGCAGTTTATTGCCAGGGCCCCAAGAGACCCAGTACTTC. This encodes CASSLLPGPQETQYF.

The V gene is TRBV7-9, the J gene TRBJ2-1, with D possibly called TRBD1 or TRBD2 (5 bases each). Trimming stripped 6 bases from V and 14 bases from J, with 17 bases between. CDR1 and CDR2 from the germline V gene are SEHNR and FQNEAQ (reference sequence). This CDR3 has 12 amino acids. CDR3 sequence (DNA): TGTGCCAGCAGTCGATCCGGGACCCCCAAGTTCTTC. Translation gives CASSRSGTPKFF.

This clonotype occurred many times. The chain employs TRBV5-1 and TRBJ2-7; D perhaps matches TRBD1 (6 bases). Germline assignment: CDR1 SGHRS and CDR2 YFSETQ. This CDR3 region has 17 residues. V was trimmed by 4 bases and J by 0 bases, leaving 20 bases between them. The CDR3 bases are TGCGCCAGCAGCCCCGGATTTGTGGGGACAACCTCCTACGAGCAGTACTTC. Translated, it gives CASSPGFVGTTSYEQYF.

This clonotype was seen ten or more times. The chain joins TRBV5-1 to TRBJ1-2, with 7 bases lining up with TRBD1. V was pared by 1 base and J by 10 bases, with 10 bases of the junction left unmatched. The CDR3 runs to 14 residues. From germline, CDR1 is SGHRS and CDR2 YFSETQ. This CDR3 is CASSLSTQGNDYTF. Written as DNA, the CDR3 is TGCGCCAGCAGCTTGTCGACACAGGGGAACGACTACACCTTC.

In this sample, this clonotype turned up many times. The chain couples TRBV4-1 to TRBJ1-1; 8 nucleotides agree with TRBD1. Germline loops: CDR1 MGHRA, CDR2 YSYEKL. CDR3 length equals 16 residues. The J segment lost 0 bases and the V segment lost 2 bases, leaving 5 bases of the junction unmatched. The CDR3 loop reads CASSQQGARMNTEAFF. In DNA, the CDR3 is TGCGCCAGCAGCCAACAGGGGGCGAGGATGAACACTGAAGCTTTCTTT.

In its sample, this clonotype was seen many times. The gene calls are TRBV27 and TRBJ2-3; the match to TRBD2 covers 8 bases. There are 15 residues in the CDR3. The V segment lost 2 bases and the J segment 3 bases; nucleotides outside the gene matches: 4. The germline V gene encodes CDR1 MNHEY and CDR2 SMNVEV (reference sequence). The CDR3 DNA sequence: TGTGCCAGCAGTTTAGCAGTAGCGGGGACAGATACGCAGTATTTT. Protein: CASSLAVAGTDTQYF.

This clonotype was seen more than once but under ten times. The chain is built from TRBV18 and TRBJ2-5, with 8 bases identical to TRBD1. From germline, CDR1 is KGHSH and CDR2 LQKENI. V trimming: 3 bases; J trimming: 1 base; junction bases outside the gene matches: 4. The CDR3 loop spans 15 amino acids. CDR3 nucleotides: TGTGCCAGCTCACCTCCAGGGGGCCTCCAAGAGACCCAGTACTTC. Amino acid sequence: CASSPPGGLQETQYF.

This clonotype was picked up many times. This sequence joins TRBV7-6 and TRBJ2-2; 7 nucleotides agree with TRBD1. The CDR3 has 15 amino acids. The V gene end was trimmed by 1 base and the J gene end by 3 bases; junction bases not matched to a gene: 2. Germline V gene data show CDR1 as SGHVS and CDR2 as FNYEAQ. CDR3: CASSLVGTDTGELFF. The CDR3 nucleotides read TGTGCCAGCAGCTTAGTGGGGACAGACACCGGGGAGCTGTTTTTT. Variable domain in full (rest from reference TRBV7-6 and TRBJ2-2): GAGVSQSPRYKVTKRGQDVALRCDPISGHVSLYWYRQALGQGPEFLTYFNYEAQQDKSGLPNDRFSAERPEGSISTLTIQRTEQRDSAMYRCASSLVGTDTGELFFGEGSRLTVL.

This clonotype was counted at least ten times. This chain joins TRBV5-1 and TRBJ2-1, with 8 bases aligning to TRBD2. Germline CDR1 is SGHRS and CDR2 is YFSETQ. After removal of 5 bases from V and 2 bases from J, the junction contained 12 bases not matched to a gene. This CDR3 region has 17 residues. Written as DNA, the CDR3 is TGCGCCAGCAGGGGGATAGCTAGCGGGCGCACCTACAATGAGCAGTTCTTC. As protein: CASRGIASGRTYNEQFF.

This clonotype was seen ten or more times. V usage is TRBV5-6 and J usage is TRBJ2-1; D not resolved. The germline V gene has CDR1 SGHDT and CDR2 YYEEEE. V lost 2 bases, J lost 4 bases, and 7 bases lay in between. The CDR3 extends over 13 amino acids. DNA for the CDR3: TGTGCCAGCAGCTTTGTGGGGTACAATGAGCAGTTCTTC. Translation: CASSFVGYNEQFF.

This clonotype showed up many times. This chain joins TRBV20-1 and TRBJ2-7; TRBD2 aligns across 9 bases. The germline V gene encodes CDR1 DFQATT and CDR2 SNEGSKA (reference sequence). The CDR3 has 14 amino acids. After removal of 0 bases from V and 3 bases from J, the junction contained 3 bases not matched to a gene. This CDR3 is CSARDVLAGYEQYF. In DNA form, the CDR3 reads TGCAGTGCTAGAGATGTACTAGCGGGCTACGAGCAGTACTTC.